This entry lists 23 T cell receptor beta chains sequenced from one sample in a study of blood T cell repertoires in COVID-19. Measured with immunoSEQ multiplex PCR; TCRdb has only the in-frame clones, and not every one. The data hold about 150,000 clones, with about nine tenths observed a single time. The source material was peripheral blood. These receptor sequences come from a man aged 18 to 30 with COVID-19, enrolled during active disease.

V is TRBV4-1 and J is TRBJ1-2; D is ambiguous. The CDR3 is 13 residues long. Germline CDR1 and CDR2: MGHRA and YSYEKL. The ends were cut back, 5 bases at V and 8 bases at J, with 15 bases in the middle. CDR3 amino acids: CASSLNPALGYTF. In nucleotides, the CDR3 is TGCGCCAGCAGCTTGAATCCAGCGTTGGGCTACACCTTC.

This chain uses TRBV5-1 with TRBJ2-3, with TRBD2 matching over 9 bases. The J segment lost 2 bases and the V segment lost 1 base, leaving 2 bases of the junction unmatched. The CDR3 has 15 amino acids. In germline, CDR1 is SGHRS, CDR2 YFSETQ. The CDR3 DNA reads TGCGCCAGCAGCTTGTCTAGCGGGATCACAGATACGCAGTATTTT. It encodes CASSLSSGITDTQYF.

The CDR3 here is CASSVVGAPAGELFF. Written as DNA, the CDR3 is TGTGCCAGCAGCGTAGTGGGGGCGCCGGCCGGGGAGCTGTTTTTT. The V call is TRBV9, the J call TRBJ2-2; possibly TRBD1 for D (6 bases). The CDR3 extends over 15 amino acids. Germline-derived CDR1 and CDR2 are SGDLS and YYNGEE. V dropped 0 bases and J dropped 6 bases, with 12 bases sitting between them.

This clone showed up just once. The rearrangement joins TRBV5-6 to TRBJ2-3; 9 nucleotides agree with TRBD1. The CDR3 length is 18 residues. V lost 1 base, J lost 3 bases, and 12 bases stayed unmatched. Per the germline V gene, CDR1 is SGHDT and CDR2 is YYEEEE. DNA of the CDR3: TGTGCCAGCAGCTTGATCGGGACAGGGTTGATAGGGACAGATACGCAGTATTTT. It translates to CASSLIGTGLIGTDTQYF.

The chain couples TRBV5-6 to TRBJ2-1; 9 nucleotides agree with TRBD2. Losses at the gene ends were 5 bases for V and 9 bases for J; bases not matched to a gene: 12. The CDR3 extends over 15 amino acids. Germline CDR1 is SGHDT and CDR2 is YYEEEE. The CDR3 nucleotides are TGTGCCAGCAGTAGGATCGGGACTAGCAAGGCTGAGCAGTTCTTC. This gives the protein CASSRIGTSKAEQFF.

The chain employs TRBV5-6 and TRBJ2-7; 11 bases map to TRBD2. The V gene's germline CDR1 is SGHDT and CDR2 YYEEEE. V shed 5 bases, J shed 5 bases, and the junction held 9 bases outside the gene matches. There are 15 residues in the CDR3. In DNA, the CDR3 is TGTGCCAGCAGGTACACTAGCGGGAGCTCTCACGAGCAGTACTTC. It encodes CASRYTSGSSHEQYF.

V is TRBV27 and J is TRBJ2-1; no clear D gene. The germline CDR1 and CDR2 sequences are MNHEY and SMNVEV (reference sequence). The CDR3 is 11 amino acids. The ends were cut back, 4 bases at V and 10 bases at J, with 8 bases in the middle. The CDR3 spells CASSSSEEQFF. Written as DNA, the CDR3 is TGTGCCAGCAGTTCAAGCGAGGAGCAGTTCTTC.

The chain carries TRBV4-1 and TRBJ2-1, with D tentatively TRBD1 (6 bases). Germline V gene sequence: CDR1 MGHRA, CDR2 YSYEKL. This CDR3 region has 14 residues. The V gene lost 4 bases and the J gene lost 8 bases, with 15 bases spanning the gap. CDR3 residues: CASSRGPSGYEQFF. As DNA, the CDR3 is TGCGCCAGCAGCCGGGGGCCCTCCGGCTATGAGCAGTTCTTC.

In DNA form, the CDR3 reads TGTGCCATCACCAGACAGGGGAACAATGAGCAGTTCTTC. Amino acids: CAITRQGNNEQFF. This chain uses TRBV10-3 with TRBJ2-1, with 8 bases identical to TRBD1. Germline V lookup: CDR1 ENHRY, CDR2 SYGVKD. Unmatched junction bases numbered 4, after V lost 7 bases and J lost 5 bases. The CDR3 consists of 13 residues.

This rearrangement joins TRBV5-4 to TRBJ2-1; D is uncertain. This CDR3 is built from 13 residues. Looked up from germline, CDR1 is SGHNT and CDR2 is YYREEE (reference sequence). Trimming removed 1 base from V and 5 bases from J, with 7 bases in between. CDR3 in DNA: TGTGCCAGCAGCTTGCTCGCAGACAATGAGCAGTTCTTC. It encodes CASSLLADNEQFF.

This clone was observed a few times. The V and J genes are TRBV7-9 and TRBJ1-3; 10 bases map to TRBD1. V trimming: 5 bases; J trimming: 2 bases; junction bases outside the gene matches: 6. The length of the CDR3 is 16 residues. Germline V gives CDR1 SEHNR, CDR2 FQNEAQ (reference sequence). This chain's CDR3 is CASSPRDRGPGNTIYF. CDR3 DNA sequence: TGTGCCAGCAGCCCCAGGGACAGGGGCCCTGGAAACACCATATATTTT.

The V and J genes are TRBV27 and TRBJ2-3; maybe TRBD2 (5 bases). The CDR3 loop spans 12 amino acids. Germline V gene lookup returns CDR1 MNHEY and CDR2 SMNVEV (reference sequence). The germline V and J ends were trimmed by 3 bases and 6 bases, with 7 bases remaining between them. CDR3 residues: CASSFSGDTQYF. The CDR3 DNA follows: TGTGCCAGCAGTTTTTCGGGGGATACGCAGTATTTT.

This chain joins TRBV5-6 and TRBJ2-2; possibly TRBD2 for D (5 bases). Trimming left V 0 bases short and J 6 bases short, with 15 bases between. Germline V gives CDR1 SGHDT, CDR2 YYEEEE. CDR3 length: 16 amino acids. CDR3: CASSLAIGVAAGELFF. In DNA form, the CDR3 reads TGTGCCAGCAGCTTGGCCATCGGGGTTGCGGCCGGGGAGCTGTTTTTT.

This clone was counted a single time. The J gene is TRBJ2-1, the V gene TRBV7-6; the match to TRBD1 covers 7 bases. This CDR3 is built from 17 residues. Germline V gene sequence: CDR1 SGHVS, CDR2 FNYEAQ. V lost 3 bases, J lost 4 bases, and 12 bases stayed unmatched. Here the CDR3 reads CASSFSPRQGFYNEQFF. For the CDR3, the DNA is TGTGCCAGCAGCTTTTCCCCACGACAGGGTTTTTACAATGAGCAGTTCTTC.

The DNA for the CDR3 is TGTGCCAGCAGCCCTCGGGAAAAGGGCTACACCTTC. This encodes CASSPREKGYTF. J is TRBJ1-2 and V is TRBV21-1. TRBV21-1 is marked as a pseudogene. This CDR3 has 12 amino acids.

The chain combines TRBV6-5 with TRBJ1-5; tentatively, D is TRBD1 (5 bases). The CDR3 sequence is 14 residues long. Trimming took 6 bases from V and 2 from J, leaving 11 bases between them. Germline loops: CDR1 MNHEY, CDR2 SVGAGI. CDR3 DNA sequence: TGTGCCAGCAGCAGTTGGGGGGGCAATCAGCCCCAGCATTTT. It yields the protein CASSSWGGNQPQHF.

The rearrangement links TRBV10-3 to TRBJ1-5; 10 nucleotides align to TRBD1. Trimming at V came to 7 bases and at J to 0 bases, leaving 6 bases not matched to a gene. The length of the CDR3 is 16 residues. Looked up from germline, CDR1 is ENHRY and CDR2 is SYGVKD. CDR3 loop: CAITGTGESSNQPQHF. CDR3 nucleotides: TGTGCCATCACCGGGACAGGGGAAAGTAGCAATCAGCCCCAGCATTTT.

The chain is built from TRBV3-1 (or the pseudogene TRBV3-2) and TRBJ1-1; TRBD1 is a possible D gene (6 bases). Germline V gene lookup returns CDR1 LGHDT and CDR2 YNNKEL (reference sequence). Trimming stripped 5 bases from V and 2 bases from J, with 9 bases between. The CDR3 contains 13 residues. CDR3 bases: TGTGCCAGCAGCAGGGGGAGCAACACTGAAGCTTTCTTT. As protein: CASSRGSNTEAFF.

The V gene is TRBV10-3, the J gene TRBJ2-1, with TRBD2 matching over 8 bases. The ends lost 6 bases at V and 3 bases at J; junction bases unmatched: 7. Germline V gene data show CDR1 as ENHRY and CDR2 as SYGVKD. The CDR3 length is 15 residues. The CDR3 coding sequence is TGTGCCATCAGCTTACTAGCGGAGGGCTACAATGAGCAGTTCTTC. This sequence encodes CAISLLAEGYNEQFF.

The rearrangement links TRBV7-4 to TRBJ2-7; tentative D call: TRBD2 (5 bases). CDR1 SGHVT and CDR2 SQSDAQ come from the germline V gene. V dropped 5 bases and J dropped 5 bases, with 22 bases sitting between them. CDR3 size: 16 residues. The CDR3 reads CASSAVVSVGGDEQYF. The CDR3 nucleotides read TGTGCCAGCAGCGCAGTCGTATCAGTAGGAGGCGACGAGCAGTACTTC.

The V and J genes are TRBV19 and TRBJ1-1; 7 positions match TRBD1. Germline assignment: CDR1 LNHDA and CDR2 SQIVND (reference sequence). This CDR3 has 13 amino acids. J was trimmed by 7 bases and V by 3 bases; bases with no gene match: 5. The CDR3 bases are TGTGCCAGTAGTATTACAGGGGACCTTGAAGCTTTCTTT. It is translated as CASSITGDLEAFF.

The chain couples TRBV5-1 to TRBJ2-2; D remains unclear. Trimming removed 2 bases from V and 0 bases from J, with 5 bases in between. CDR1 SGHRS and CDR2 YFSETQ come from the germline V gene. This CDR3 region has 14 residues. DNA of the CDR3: TGCGCCAGCAGCTTTAGCCCGAACACCGGGGAGCTGTTTTTT. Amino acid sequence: CASSFSPNTGELFF.

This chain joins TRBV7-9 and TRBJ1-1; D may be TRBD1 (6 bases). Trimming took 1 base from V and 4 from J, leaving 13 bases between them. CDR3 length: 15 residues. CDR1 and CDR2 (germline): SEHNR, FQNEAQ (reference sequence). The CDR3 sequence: CASSLGMGHLTEAFF. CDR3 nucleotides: TGTGCCAGCAGCTTAGGAATGGGACACCTCACTGAAGCTTTCTTT.